This T cell receptor beta chain was identified in a study of blood T cell repertoires in COVID-19. Study-wide background: In each case, the material was cDNA or gDNA derived from T cells, B-cell-depleted T cells, or PBMCs.

The germline gives CDR1 SGHRS, CDR2 YFSETQ. Trimming left V 0 bases short and J 3 bases short, with 7 bases between. This CDR3 contains 14 residues. Per the original data handling: Reference gene primer amplification in the assay estimated nucleated cell counts. Generated by immunoSEQ multiplex PCR, the TCRdb table keeps only in-frame clones and is missing some. V and J calls and clone size follow that table, whereas D and trimming were derived from the DNA. The sample carries 25,000 to 35,000 clones, 93% recorded once. Seattle patients were enrolled while actively infected and followed longitudinally.

The specimen sequenced was peripheral blood. The J gene is TRBJ2-1, the V gene TRBV5-1, with D possibly TRBD2 on 6 matching bases. This TCR was sampled from a woman in her 70s with COVID-19, enrolled during active disease. The CDR3 bases are TGCGCCAGCAGCTTGGCTAGCGTCTACAATGAGCAGTTCTTC. Its protein product is CASSLASVYNEQFF.